This entry lists 13 T cell receptor beta chains sequenced from one sample in a study of cytomegalovirus exposure and HLA in healthy donors. The study ran its PCR with 60 Vbeta and 13 Jbeta primers. The method was immunoSEQ multiplex PCR; TCRdb's version includes in-frame clones alone and lacks a portion of them. This sample has approximately 150,000 clones; around 75% occur once, and the top ten carry about 3.1%. The sample taken for sequencing was PBMCs. The receptor set was obtained from a male donor in good health and CMV-seronegative.

This clone has more than one count but fewer than ten. This sequence joins TRBV7-2 and TRBJ1-5, with 7 bases identical to TRBD1. The length of the CDR3 is 17 residues. CDR1 and CDR2 from the germline V gene are SGHTA and FQGNSA. Germline trimming cut 1 base from V and 3 bases from J; bases unmatched to any gene: 9. This CDR3 is CASSLGRDSFYNQPQHF. CDR3 sequence (DNA): TGTGCCAGCAGCTTAGGTAGGGACAGCTTCTACAATCAGCCCCAGCATTTT.

CDR3 region: CASSSGTASTEAFF. The DNA of the CDR3 is TGTGCCAGCTCATCCGGGACAGCAAGCACTGAAGCTTTCTTT. The rearrangement links TRBV18 to TRBJ1-1, with 7 bases lining up with TRBD1. Germline lookup yields CDR1 KGHSH and CDR2 LQKENI. The junction had 7 bases not matched to a gene; V was cut back by 5 bases and J by 4 bases. This CDR3 region has 14 residues.

This clone was seen more than once but under ten times. The chain carries TRBV27 and TRBJ1-5, with 10 bases identical to TRBD1. The CDR3 has 16 residues. V lost 2 bases, J lost 2 bases, and 3 bases stayed unmatched. Germline V gene data show CDR1 as MNHEY and CDR2 as SMNVEV (reference sequence). CDR3: CASSLQTGGGNQPQHF. CDR3 DNA: TGTGCCAGCAGTTTACAGACAGGGGGCGGCAATCAGCCCCAGCATTTT.

The rearrangement links TRBV7-9 to TRBJ2-3, with 12 bases identical to TRBD1. CDR3 length: 13 residues. Trimming at V came to 4 bases and at J to 13 bases, leaving 6 bases not matched to a gene. Germline V CDR1 and CDR2: SEHNR, FQNEAQ (reference sequence). The CDR3 sequence: CASSSSGTGGKYF. The CDR3 bases are TGTGCCAGCAGCTCATCCGGGACAGGGGGCAAGTATTTT.

This sequence joins TRBV28 and TRBJ1-2; 7 bases map to TRBD1. With 4 bases clipped from V and 4 bases from J, the junction kept 9 bases outside the gene matches. Germline assignment: CDR1 MDHEN and CDR2 SYDVKM. CDR3 length: 15 amino acids. The CDR3 DNA sequence: TGTGCCAGCAGTTACGGACAGGAAATCTTCTATGGCTACACCTTC. Translation: CASSYGQEIFYGYTF.

The rearrangement uses TRBV27 and TRBJ2-3; 11 nucleotides align to TRBD2. CDR3 length: 18 amino acids. With 7 bases clipped from V and 0 bases from J, the junction kept 12 bases outside the gene matches. Germline assignment: CDR1 MNHEY and CDR2 SMNVEV (reference sequence). The CDR3 protein is CASNPLGTSGLSTDTQYF. The CDR3 nucleotides read TGTGCCAGCAATCCTCTAGGGACTAGCGGACTGAGCACAGATACGCAGTATTTT.

The chain joins TRBV4-1 to TRBJ2-7, with 9 bases that match TRBD2. Unmatched junction bases numbered 4, after V lost 1 base and J lost 0 bases. Germline loops: CDR1 MGHRA, CDR2 YSYEKL. This CDR3 has 16 residues. The CDR3 nucleotides are TGCGCCAGCAGCCAAGGGGTAGCGGGGGTCTCCTACGAGCAGTACTTC. Translation gives CASSQGVAGVSYEQYF.

Comments on this clone: At one of its ends the junction is not consistent with the germline gene, which may arise from a read error. The V gene is TRBV4-1, the J gene TRBJ2-1; TRBD2 might be the D (6 bases). CDR3 length equals 18 residues. The germline CDR1 and CDR2 sequences are MGHRA and YSYEKL. In DNA form, the CDR3 reads TGCGCCAGCAGCCAGGGCCCCGGTGCGGGGCAGTCCTCCAATGAGCAGTTCTTC. Protein product: CASSQGPGAGQSSNEQFF.

The chain joins TRBV7-2 to TRBJ1-1; the match to TRBD1 covers 7 bases. Germline V CDR1 and CDR2: SGHTA, FQGNSA. This CDR3 contains 16 residues. J was trimmed by 6 bases and V by 3 bases; bases with no gene match: 13. This chain's CDR3 is CASSLKGASIRPEAFF. CDR3 sequence (DNA): TGTGCCAGCAGCTTGAAGGGGGCATCAATCCGACCTGAAGCTTTCTTT.

This clone came up once. This chain links TRBV7-2 with TRBJ1-2, with D hard to call. CDR3 length: 12 residues. CDR1 SGHTA and CDR2 FQGNSA come from the germline V gene. Trimming took off 8 bases at V and 4 bases at J, with 11 bases between the two ends. CDR3 bases: TGTGCCAGCGGCAAACAGCTCTATGGCTACACCTTC. Residues: CASGKQLYGYTF.

The chain recombines TRBV15 with TRBJ1-2; perhaps TRBD1 as D (6 bases). Trimming took 0 bases from V and 2 from J, leaving 13 bases between them. Germline loops: CDR1 LNHNV, CDR2 YYDKDF (reference sequence). This CDR3 region has 16 residues. CDR3 nucleotide sequence: TGTGCCACCAGCAGAGATGCAACAGGGACAAACTATGGCTACACCTTC. Protein sequence: CATSRDATGTNYGYTF.

The J gene is TRBJ2-5, the V gene TRBV5-1, with 12 bases lining up with TRBD1. The better agreement between TRBJ2-7 and the DNA end casts doubt on the J call. Germline CDR1 and CDR2: SGHRS and YFSETQ. The CDR3 loop spans 18 amino acids. The CDR3 protein is CASSGAKSGTGGPYEQYF. CDR3 nucleotide sequence: TGCGCCAGCAGCGGAGCGAAATCCGGGACAGGGGGCCCCTACGAGCAGTACTTC.

This rearrangement joins TRBV10-3 to TRBJ2-1; 8 nucleotides match TRBD1. The CDR3 length is 14 residues. Germline CDR1 and CDR2: ENHRY and SYGVKD. Unmatched junction bases numbered 6, after V lost 4 bases and J lost 7 bases. The CDR3 nucleotides read TGTGCCATCAGTGTAGGGGACAGGAAAAATGAGCAGTTCTTC. It translates to CAISVGDRKNEQFF.